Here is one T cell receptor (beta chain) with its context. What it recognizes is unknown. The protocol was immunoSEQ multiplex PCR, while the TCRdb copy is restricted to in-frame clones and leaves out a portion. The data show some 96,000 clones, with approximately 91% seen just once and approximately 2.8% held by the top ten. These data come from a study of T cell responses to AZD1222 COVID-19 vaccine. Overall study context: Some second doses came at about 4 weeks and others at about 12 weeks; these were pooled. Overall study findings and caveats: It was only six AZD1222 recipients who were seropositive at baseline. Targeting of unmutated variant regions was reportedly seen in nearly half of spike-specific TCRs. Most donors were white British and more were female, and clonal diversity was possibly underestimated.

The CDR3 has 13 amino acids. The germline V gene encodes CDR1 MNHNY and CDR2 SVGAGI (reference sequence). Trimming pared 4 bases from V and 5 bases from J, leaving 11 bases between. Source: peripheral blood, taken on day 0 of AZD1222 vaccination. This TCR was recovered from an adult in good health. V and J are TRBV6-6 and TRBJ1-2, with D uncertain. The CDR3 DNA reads TGTGCCAGCAGTTTGGCAGTAGCTTATGGCTACACCTTC. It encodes CASSLAVAYGYTF.